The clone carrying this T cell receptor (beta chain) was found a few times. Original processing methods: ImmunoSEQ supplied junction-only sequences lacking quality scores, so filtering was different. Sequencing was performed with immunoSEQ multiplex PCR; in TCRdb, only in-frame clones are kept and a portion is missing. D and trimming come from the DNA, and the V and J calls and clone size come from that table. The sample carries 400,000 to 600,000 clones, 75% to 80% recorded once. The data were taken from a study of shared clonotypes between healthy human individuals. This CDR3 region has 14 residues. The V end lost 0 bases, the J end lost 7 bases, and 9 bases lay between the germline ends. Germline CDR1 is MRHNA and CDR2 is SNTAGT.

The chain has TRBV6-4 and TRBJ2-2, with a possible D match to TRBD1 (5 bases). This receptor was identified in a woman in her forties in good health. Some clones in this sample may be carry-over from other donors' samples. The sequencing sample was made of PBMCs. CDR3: CASSDSVGVGELFF. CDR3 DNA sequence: TGTGCCAGCAGTGACTCGGTAGGGGTCGGGGAGCTGTTTTTT.